The 25 T cell receptor beta chains listed next were all sequenced from one sample in a study of identical twins. One entry per CDR3 protein results from TCRdb running MiXCR on the 5' RACE reads. Here the sample spans under 1 million distinct CDR3 sequences, over 9% being singletons. This sample also appeared in a second study, on yellow fever vaccine responses in identical twins.

The source material was PBMCs. The receptors come from a young woman in good health.

CDR3 nucleotide sequence: TGTGCCAGCAGTCTTCGGACAGGGTGGGACGAGCAGTACTTC. Protein product: CASSLRTGWDEQYF. J is TRBJ2-7 and V is TRBV27; 8 bases line up with TRBD1. The CDR3 sequence is 14 residues long. CDR1 is MNHEY, CDR2 SMNVEV, per germline (reference sequence). The J segment lost 5 bases and the V segment lost 5 bases, leaving 8 bases of the junction unmatched.

The sample holds a few counts of this clonotype. The gene calls are TRBV28 and TRBJ1-1; unclear D gene. The CDR3 extends over 14 amino acids. Germline V lookup: CDR1 MDHEN, CDR2 SYDVKM. Trimming removed 3 bases from V and 2 bases from J, with 10 bases in between. CDR3 sequence: CASSFDVTNTEAFF. In DNA, the CDR3 is TGTGCCAGCAGTTTCGACGTGACCAACACTGAAGCTTTCTTT.

The sample holds a few counts of this clonotype. V gene TRBV6-5 combines with J gene TRBJ2-6; 7 bases align to TRBD2. The germline CDR1 and CDR2 sequences are MNHEY and SVGAGI. V was pared by 0 bases and J by 2 bases, with 4 bases of the junction left unmatched. This CDR3 is 17 amino acids long. CDR3 protein: CASSYSVRGAGANVLTF. The DNA for the CDR3 is TGTGCCAGCAGTTACTCGGTTCGGGGGGCTGGGGCCAACGTCCTGACTTTC.

This clonotype has a handful of counts. The chain recombines TRBV20-1 with TRBJ1-4; D remains ambiguous. Germline V gene sequence: CDR1 DFQATT, CDR2 SNEGSKA (reference sequence). The CDR3 is made up of 17 amino acids. V lost 0 bases to trimming and J lost 7 bases, with 21 bases between them. CDR3 protein: CSARDKLVGISREKLFF. In DNA form, the CDR3 reads TGCAGTGCTAGAGATAAACTAGTGGGGATCAGTCGTGAAAAACTGTTTTTT.

This clonotype has a handful of counts. The genes are TRBV20-1 and TRBJ2-7, with 8 nucleotides matching TRBD2. CDR1 is DFQATT, CDR2 SNEGSKA, per germline (reference sequence). J gave up 0 bases and V 0 bases, and 7 bases lay outside the gene matches. CDR3 size: 16 residues. The CDR3 coding sequence is TGCAGTGCTAGAGACGGGGGCGGGAGGAGCTCCTACGAGCAGTACGTC. It is translated as CSARDGGGRSSYEQYV.

V usage is TRBV20-1 and J usage is TRBJ2-5; 8 bases align to TRBD1. This CDR3 contains 16 residues. CDR1 and CDR2 from the germline V gene are DFQATT and SNEGSKA (reference sequence). The V segment lost 0 bases and the J segment 5 bases; nucleotides outside the gene matches: 11. The CDR3 protein is CSAREPLRTGRETQYF. For the CDR3, the DNA is TGCAGTGCTAGAGAACCCCTGAGGACAGGGAGGGAGACCCAGTACTTC.

This clonotype has only a few counts. The CDR3 coding sequence is TGTGCCAGCAGAGGGACTAGCGGGAATACCGGGGAGCTGTTTTTT. This gives the protein CASRGTSGNTGELFF. This chain links TRBV6-1 with TRBJ2-2; 13 bases are a match to TRBD2. Germline V gene lookup returns CDR1 MNHNS and CDR2 SASEGT. The CDR3 sequence is 15 residues long. Unmatched junction bases numbered 3, after V lost 6 bases and J lost 5 bases.

In its sample, this clonotype was seen a few times. The V and J genes are TRBV5-1 and TRBJ2-7, with 10 nucleotides matching TRBD2. The CDR3 contains 15 residues. V shed 4 bases, J shed 5 bases, and the junction held 9 bases outside the gene matches. Germline V gene lookup returns CDR1 SGHRS and CDR2 YFSETQ. CDR3 DNA: TGCGCCAGCAGCGGAATAGCGGGAGGCCTTAACGAGCAGTACTTC. It encodes CASSGIAGGLNEQYF. Looking up the rest from reference TRBV5-1 and TRBJ2-7 gives the full variable domain: KAGVTQTPRYLIKTRGQQVTLSCSPISGHRSVSWYQQTPGQGLQFLFEYFSETQRNKGNFPGRFSGRQFSNSRSEMNVSTLELGDSALYLCASSGIAGGLNEQYFGPGTRLTVT.

This clonotype showed up just a few times. The chain uses TRBV12-3 or TRBV12-4 and TRBJ2-6; no firm D call. The CDR3 has 14 amino acids. The germline V and J ends were trimmed by 9 bases and 2 bases, with 11 bases remaining between them. The DNA of the CDR3 is TGTGCCAGTAGGGTGGATCCTGGGGCCAACGTCCTGACTTTC. Protein product: CASRVDPGANVLTF.

This clonotype was counted between two and nine times. CDR3 protein: CASSVAGVPEQYV. The CDR3 bases are TGCGCCAGCAGTGTAGCGGGGGTCCCCGAGCAGTACGTC. The chain carries TRBV10-2 and TRBJ2-7; 9 nucleotides agree with TRBD2. Germline values: CDR1 WSHSY, CDR2 SAAADI. The CDR3 spans 13 residues. V shed 4 bases and J 6 bases; nucleotides not matched to a gene: 4.

There are a few counts of this clonotype. The CDR3 loop reads CASSPSGRNTDTQYF. CDR3 in DNA: TGTGCCAGCAGCCCGAGCGGGAGGAACACAGATACGCAGTATTTT. The genes are TRBV7-3 and TRBJ2-3; 9 bases are shared with TRBD2. J gave up 2 bases and V 5 bases, and 5 bases lay outside the gene matches. Germline V gene data show CDR1 as SGHTA and CDR2 as FQGTGA. The CDR3 length is 15 residues. Together with reference TRBV7-3 and TRBJ2-3, the CDR3 gives the full variable domain: GAGVSQTPSNKVTEKGKYVELRCDPISGHTALYWYRQSLGQGPEFLIYFQGTGAADDSGLPNDRFFAVRPEGSVSTLKIQRTERGDSAVYLCASSPSGRNTDTQYFGPGTRLTVL.

The CDR3 DNA is TGTGCCAGCAGTGACCCCCTAGCAGTTTACAATGAGCAGTTCTTC. Translated, it gives CASSDPLAVYNEQFF. This chain joins TRBV6-1 and TRBJ2-1; D may be TRBD2 (5 bases). CDR3 length: 15 amino acids. The germline CDR1 and CDR2 sequences are MNHNS and SASEGT. V was clipped by 3 bases and J by 4 bases, with 13 bases between them.

This chain connects TRBV7-2 to TRBJ2-1; D is unclear. The CDR3 consists of 15 residues. The V and J ends lost 4 bases and 0 bases respectively, with 10 bases between them. The germline V gene encodes CDR1 SGHTA and CDR2 FQGNSA. The CDR3 loop is CASSSKRISYNEQFF. CDR3 DNA sequence: TGTGCCAGCAGCTCAAAGCGCATCTCCTACAATGAGCAGTTCTTC.

This clonotype was counted between two and nine times. This chain links TRBV12-3 or TRBV12-4 with TRBJ1-2, with a weak D call TRBD1 (5 bases). Trimming cost V 5 bases and J 3 bases, with 13 bases left between them. The length of the CDR3 is 14 residues. The CDR3 DNA is TGTGCCAGCAGTCCCGACAGTTTATACTATGGCTACACCTTC. Translation gives CASSPDSLYYGYTF.

This clonotype appeared once. V gene TRBV18 combines with J gene TRBJ2-2; D is unresolved. Between the trimmed V and J ends, which lost 3 bases and 9 bases, there was a span of 11 bases. The CDR3 consists of 13 residues. Germline loops: CDR1 KGHSH, CDR2 LQKENI. The DNA of the CDR3 is TGTGCCAGCTCACCCACCGAACCGAGGGAGCTGTTTTTT. It codes for CASSPTEPRELFF.

This clonotype came up a few times. This chain connects TRBV20-1 to TRBJ2-3, with a weak D call TRBD2 (6 bases). The CDR3 is 13 residues long. V was shortened by 3 bases and J by 0 bases, with 7 bases between the two germline ends. The germline V gene has CDR1 DFQATT and CDR2 SNEGSKA (reference sequence). The CDR3 region has the DNA TGCAGTGCTAGCGGGAGAAGCACAGATACGCAGTATTTT. Its translation: CSASGRSTDTQYF.

This clonotype was picked up a small number of times. This chain uses TRBV28 with TRBJ2-1, with D perhaps TRBD2 (5 bases). Germline V gene sequence: CDR1 MDHEN, CDR2 SYDVKM. The CDR3 runs to 14 residues. The V end was cut by 3 bases, the J end by 7 bases, with 13 bases between. The CDR3 sequence is CASSLRESLNEQFF. In DNA, the CDR3 is TGTGCCAGCAGTTTGAGGGAGAGCCTAAATGAGCAGTTCTTC. Supplemented by reference TRBV28 and TRBJ2-1, the full variable domain reads DVKVTQSSRYLVKRTGEKVFLECVQDMDHENMFWYRQDPGLGLRLIYFSYDVKMKEKGDIPEGYSVSREKKERFSLILESASTNQTSMYLCASSLRESLNEQFFGPGTRLTVL.

V is TRBV10-3 and J is TRBJ2-7, with D perhaps assigned TRBD1 or TRBD2 (5 bases each). The length of the CDR3 is 13 residues. CDR1 and CDR2 from the germline V gene are ENHRY and SYGVKD. V was cut by 4 bases and J by 3 bases, with 10 bases left in between. CDR3 DNA sequence: TGTGCCATCAGTGCGGGGCCCTTCTACGAGCAGTACGTC. As protein: CAISAGPFYEQYV.

The rearrangement links TRBV7-9 to TRBJ2-7; possible D gene TRBD2, 6 bases. Germline V gene sequence: CDR1 SEHNR, CDR2 FQNEAQ (reference sequence). Trimming left V 1 base short and J 5 bases short, with 12 bases between. The CDR3 consists of 14 residues. The CDR3 sequence: CASSLETSGDEQYV. Here the CDR3 DNA reads TGTGCCAGCAGCTTAGAGACTAGTGGCGACGAGCAGTACGTC.

This clonotype was counted only a few times. The rearrangement joins TRBV20-1 to TRBJ2-1; D perhaps matches TRBD1 (6 bases). The germline gives CDR1 DFQATT, CDR2 SNEGSKA (reference sequence). The CDR3 sequence is 14 residues long. The germline V and J ends were trimmed by 3 bases and 0 bases, with 9 bases remaining between them. The CDR3 loop reads CSARRGSSYNEQFF. The CDR3 nucleotides read TGCAGTGCTAGGAGGGGGAGCTCCTACAATGAGCAGTTCTTC.

V usage is TRBV13 and J usage is TRBJ1-1; perhaps TRBD1 as D (5 bases). Germline V lookup: CDR1 PRHDT, CDR2 FYEKMQ (reference sequence). This CDR3 region has 15 residues. V lost 5 bases, J lost 4 bases, and 17 bases lay in between. The CDR3 protein is CASSTFREGGTEAFF. CDR3 nucleotides: TGTGCCAGCAGCACCTTCAGGGAAGGAGGCACTGAAGCTTTCTTT.

This clonotype came up a few times. The chain combines TRBV6-1 with TRBJ2-2, with D unclear. V lost 6 bases, J lost 0 bases, and 8 bases lay in between. CDR1 and CDR2 (germline): MNHNS, SASEGT. CDR3 length: 14 residues. The CDR3 is CASRRIANTGELFF. In nucleotides, the CDR3 is TGTGCCAGCAGACGGATCGCGAACACCGGGGAGCTGTTTTTT.

This clonotype was counted only a few times. This chain uses TRBV5-1 with TRBJ2-2; D is unclear. This CDR3 comprises 15 residues. V was pared by 5 bases and J by 7 bases, with 18 bases between. CDR1 SGHRS and CDR2 YFSETQ come from the germline V gene. CDR3 sequence: CASSGRVSVHGELFF. The CDR3 DNA is TGCGCCAGCAGTGGACGGGTGTCGGTTCACGGGGAGCTGTTTTTT.

This chain connects TRBV5-1 to TRBJ2-3; tentatively, D is TRBD1 or TRBD2 (6 bases each). V lost 7 bases, J lost 1 base, and 19 bases lay in between. This CDR3 contains 16 residues. Germline loops: CDR1 SGHRS, CDR2 YFSETQ. The CDR3 sequence: CASSPSAGHRTDTQYF. For the CDR3, the DNA is TGCGCCAGCTCCCCCAGTGCGGGACACCGCACAGATACGCAGTATTTT.

This chain connects TRBV6-1 to TRBJ1-5, with a tentative D call TRBD1 (5 bases). Per germline, CDR1 MNHNS and CDR2 SASEGT. This CDR3 is built from 12 residues. V lost 7 bases and J 6 bases, leaving 10 bases between the germline ends. Here the CDR3 DNA reads TGTGCCAGCACCGAGACAGTTCAGCCCCAGCATTTT. Translated: CASTETVQPQHF.